These 16 T cell receptor beta chains were sequenced from one sample in a study of shared clonotypes between healthy human individuals (dated by TCRdb to the early 2020s). The library relied on the immunoSEQ multiplex PCR assay. Imported from immuneACCESS, the table was reduced by TCRdb to in-frame sequences with V and J called. These copies leave out some clones; in studies compared against another copy, an unresolved V gene accounts for under half, and the cause of the remainder is not known. The sample table contains over a million clones; only one count was recorded for 95% to 97% of them. The top ten hold 1.2% of the sample. The sample was naive CD4+ T cells sorted from blood. The cell subset or site tag for this specimen amounts to: CD45RA+ positively selected. These receptors all come from a man aged 25-45 years in good health.

To note about this clone: A much larger clone sits a single nucleotide away, making a read error possible. The chain couples TRBV7-2 to TRBJ2-3; a weak D match, TRBD2 (5 bases). The CDR3 spans 12 residues. CDR1 is SGHTA and CDR2 is FQGNSA in the germline V gene. The CDR3 sequence is CASSVASDTQYF. For the CDR3, the DNA is TGTGCCAGCAGCGTAGCGTCAGATACGCAGTATTTT.

This rearrangement joins TRBV4-1 to TRBJ2-7; D gene uncertain. The germline CDR1 and CDR2 sequences are MGHRA and YSYEKL. The V end lost 1 base, the J end lost 3 bases, and 13 bases lay between the germline ends. The CDR3 contains 15 residues. For the CDR3, the DNA is TGCGCCAGCAGCCAAGGGTGGGCAGCCAGCTACGAGCAGTACTTC. Protein sequence: CASSQGWAASYEQYF.

This clone was seen only a few times. The J gene is TRBJ1-2, the V gene TRBV10-3; D gene unclear. V was clipped by 7 bases and J by 3 bases, with 6 bases between them. This CDR3 is built from 11 residues. CDR1 ENHRY and CDR2 SYGVKD come from the germline V gene. The CDR3 bases are TGTGCCATCACGGACTACTATGGCTACACCTTC. The encoded protein is CAITDYYGYTF.

V is TRBV11-3 and J is TRBJ2-1, with no clear D. CDR3 length: 13 amino acids. Germline CDR1 is SGHNT and CDR2 is YENEEA. Between the trimmed V and J ends, which lost 5 bases and 2 bases, there was a span of 7 bases. The CDR3 coding sequence is TGTGCCAGCAGCCAAGGCCCCTACAATGAGCAGTTCTTC. Its protein is CASSQGPYNEQFF.

CDR3 coding DNA: TGTGCCAGCAGCTTGACACCTCGAATCGCCGGGGAGCTGTTTTTT. Translating gives CASSLTPRIAGELFF. The chain employs TRBV5-5 and TRBJ2-2; D not certain. Germline CDR1 SGHKS, CDR2 YYEKEE (reference sequence). The CDR3 sequence is 15 residues long. The ends were cut back, 1 base at V and 6 bases at J, with 13 bases in the middle.

The V gene is TRBV5-6, the J gene TRBJ1-5, with a possible D match to TRBD1 (5 bases). The germline CDR1 and CDR2 sequences are SGHDT and YYEEEE. V dropped 2 bases and J dropped 6 bases, with 15 bases sitting between them. The CDR3 extends over 15 amino acids. The DNA of the CDR3 is TGTGCCAGCAGCTTTTTGAACCAGGGATCTCAGCCCCAGCATTTT. Translating gives CASSFLNQGSQPQHF.

This clone appeared a single time. The chain carries TRBV27 and TRBJ1-1; D not certain. V was clipped by 5 bases and J by 1 base, with 14 bases between them. Germline CDR1 MNHEY, CDR2 SMNVEV (reference sequence). CDR3 size: 15 residues. CDR3 amino acids: CASSPFRPSNTEAFF. DNA of the CDR3: TGTGCCAGCAGTCCATTTCGTCCCTCGAACACTGAAGCTTTCTTT.

The chain is built from TRBV9 and TRBJ2-7; 11 bases align to TRBD2. V was pared by 1 base and J by 6 bases, with 3 bases of the junction left unmatched. The germline V gene has CDR1 SGDLS and CDR2 YYNGEE. The CDR3 contains 14 residues. The CDR3 DNA follows: TGTGCCAGCAGCGTAACTAGCGGGAGTTCCGAGCAGTACTTC. Its translation: CASSVTSGSSEQYF.

This chain joins TRBV11-2 and TRBJ1-5; TRBD1 agrees at 8 bases. V lost 6 bases to trimming and J lost 0 bases; unmatched junction nucleotides: 4. This CDR3 is 15 amino acids long. Per germline, CDR1 SGHAT and CDR2 FQNNGV. The CDR3 is CASRSDRGSNQPQHF. The CDR3 region has the DNA TGTGCCAGCAGGTCTGACAGGGGTAGCAATCAGCCCCAGCATTTT.

V gene TRBV27 combines with J gene TRBJ1-5, with TRBD1 as a possible D gene (5 bases). The CDR3 sequence is 15 residues long. The germline V gene encodes CDR1 MNHEY and CDR2 SMNVEV (reference sequence). The V and J ends lost 0 bases and 5 bases respectively, with 11 bases between them. The CDR3 loop is CASSLSNRGDQPQHF. In nucleotides, the CDR3 is TGTGCCAGCAGTTTATCGAATAGGGGCGATCAGCCCCAGCATTTT.

The chain couples TRBV11-2 to TRBJ2-2; D is ambiguous. The germline V and J ends were trimmed by 1 base and 1 base, with 4 bases remaining between them. Germline V gene data show CDR1 as SGHAT and CDR2 as FQNNGV. The CDR3 consists of 14 residues. Written as DNA, the CDR3 is TGTGCCAGCAGCTTAGCACTGAACACCGGGGAGCTGTTTTTT. Protein product: CASSLALNTGELFF.

The genes are TRBV9 and TRBJ2-3; D is ambiguous. CDR3 size: 15 residues. V gave up 0 bases and J gave up 3 bases, with 11 bases separating them. Germline V gene sequence: CDR1 SGDLS, CDR2 YYNGEE. CDR3 nucleotide sequence: TGTGCCAGCAGCGTAGTAGGAGCAGGAACAGATACGCAGTATTTT. Translation gives CASSVVGAGTDTQYF.

The chain carries TRBV27 and TRBJ2-1; 8 nucleotides agree with TRBD1. The CDR3 loop spans 15 amino acids. CDR1 and CDR2 from the germline V gene are MNHEY and SMNVEV (reference sequence). The V and J ends lost 6 bases and 4 bases, in that order; junction bases with no gene match: 8. The CDR3 nucleotides read TGTGCCAGCAGACCCCGGACAGGGTCTTACAATGAGCAGTTCTTC. Translating it yields CASRPRTGSYNEQFF.

This chain uses TRBV29-1 with TRBJ2-7; either TRBD1 or TRBD2 may supply D (5 bases each). The length of the CDR3 is 13 residues. Germline V gives CDR1 SQVTM, CDR2 ANQGSEA. Between the trimmed V and J ends, which lost 6 bases and 4 bases, there was a span of 16 bases. The CDR3 sequence: CSVDPGGSYEQYF. The CDR3 DNA follows: TGCAGCGTCGACCCTGGGGGAAGTTACGAGCAGTACTTC.

V usage is TRBV28 and J usage is TRBJ2-7; D may be TRBD1 (6 bases). V lost 8 bases, J lost 7 bases, and 21 bases lay in between. The germline CDR1 and CDR2 sequences are MDHEN and SYDVKM. This CDR3 is 14 amino acids long. The CDR3 loop reads CASHKGDWLREQYF. Written as DNA, the CDR3 is TGTGCCAGCCACAAGGGGGATTGGCTACGGGAGCAGTACTTC. The variable domain in full, with the rest retrieved from reference TRBV28 and TRBJ2-7, is DVKVTQSSRYLVKRTGEKVFLECVQDMDHENMFWYRQDPGLGLRLIYFSYDVKMKEKGDIPEGYSVSREKKERFSLILESASTNQTSMYLCASHKGDWLREQYFGPGTRLTVT.

The chain carries TRBV5-1 and TRBJ2-5; D gene uncertain. The CDR3 spans 15 residues. V was cut by 0 bases and J by 3 bases, with 12 bases left in between. In germline, CDR1 is SGHRS, CDR2 YFSETQ. The CDR3 nucleotides are TGCGCCAGCAGCTTGGACGGAACTAACGAAGAGACCCAGTACTTC. This gives the protein CASSLDGTNEETQYF.